This entry lists 30 T cell receptor beta chains sequenced from one sample in a study of CD8 T cells in Susac syndrome. With random hexamers, 0.5 to 1 ug RNA was reverse transcribed. From the immunoSEQ multiplex PCR reads, TCRdb called clonotypes with MiXCR, one entry per CDR3 protein. This sample yields around 140,000 distinct CDR3 sequences, of which 75% to 90% are seen a single time; about 0.51% belongs to the top ten. Sample: CD8+ T cells from PBMCs. These TCRs come from a human donor with multiple sclerosis.

This clonotype has just a few counts. The chain joins TRBV14 to TRBJ2-7, with D possibly TRBD1 on 6 matching bases. V was shortened by 4 bases and J by 2 bases, with 12 bases between the two germline ends. Germline CDR1 SGHDN, CDR2 FVKESK. This CDR3 comprises 14 residues. The CDR3: CASSPGTPTYEQYF. The DNA for the CDR3 is TGTGCCAGCAGCCCCGGGACACCTACCTACGAGCAGTACTTC.

Only one count was recorded for this clonotype. The chain links TRBV2 to TRBJ1-2; a possible D gene is TRBD1 (5 bases). Looked up from germline, CDR1 is SNHLY and CDR2 is FYNNEI. The CDR3 has 18 residues. Trimming pared 6 bases from V and 3 bases from J, leaving 26 bases between. The CDR3 protein is CASRINPKTGVEDYGYTF. The CDR3 coding sequence is TGTGCCAGCAGGATCAACCCAAAAACAGGAGTAGAAGACTATGGCTACACCTTC.

This chain joins TRBV4-3 and TRBJ2-3; possible D gene TRBD1, 6 bases. The CDR3 loop spans 17 amino acids. V was cut by 4 bases and J by 4 bases, with 21 bases left in between. Per the germline V gene, CDR1 is LGHNA and CDR2 is YSLEER. The CDR3 loop is CASSRGLGGGSADTQYF. In nucleotides, the CDR3 is TGCGCCAGCAGCCGGGGATTAGGGGGTGGGTCGGCAGATACGCAGTATTTT.

The chain is built from TRBV12-3 or TRBV12-4 and TRBJ2-1; 7 nucleotides match TRBD2. The CDR3 totals 16 residues. Unmatched junction bases numbered 4, after V lost 0 bases and J lost 2 bases. In DNA, the CDR3 is TGTGCCAGCAGTTTAGCGGAGCGGGGTCCCTACAATGAGCAGTTCTTC. The encoded protein is CASSLAERGPYNEQFF.

This clonotype was observed a handful of times. CDR3: CASSQTGGAETQYF. The CDR3 DNA is TGTGCCAGCAGCCAGACAGGGGGGGCCGAGACCCAGTACTTC. The J gene is TRBJ2-5, the V gene TRBV11-2; TRBD1 matches at 9 bases. V shed 5 bases, J shed 5 bases, and the junction held 6 bases outside the gene matches. This CDR3 is 14 amino acids long. Germline V gene sequence: CDR1 SGHAT, CDR2 FQNNGV.

V gene TRBV4-2 combines with J gene TRBJ2-1; 8 bases are shared with TRBD2. Per the germline V gene, CDR1 is LGHNA and CDR2 is YNFKEQ. The length of the CDR3 is 18 residues. The V and J ends lost 0 bases and 2 bases, in that order; junction bases with no gene match: 9. CDR3 loop: CASSQDSAGGLPYNEQFF. The CDR3, as DNA: TGTGCCAGCAGCCAAGATTCCGCGGGGGGACTTCCCTACAATGAGCAGTTCTTC.

The chain uses TRBV7-6 and TRBJ2-3; TRBD1 aligns across 7 bases. This CDR3 is built from 18 residues. The V gene's germline CDR1 is SGHVS and CDR2 FNYEAQ. J gave up 3 bases and V 6 bases, and 18 bases lay outside the gene matches. The CDR3: CASSSRGLQSPLTDTQYF. The CDR3, as DNA: TGTGCCAGCAGTTCTAGGGGGCTGCAAAGTCCGCTTACAGATACGCAGTATTTT. Full variable domain (rest looked up from reference TRBV7-6 and TRBJ2-3): GAGVSQSPRYKVTKRGQDVALRCDPISGHVSLYWYRQALGQGPEFLTYFNYEAQQDKSGLPNDRFSAERPEGSISTLTIQRTEQRDSAMYRCASSSRGLQSPLTDTQYFGPGTRLTVL.

This chain uses TRBV20-1 with TRBJ2-2; D is perhaps TRBD1 (6 bases). Deletions cut 4 bases from V and 5 bases from J, with 11 bases between. Germline loops: CDR1 DFQATT, CDR2 SNEGSKA (reference sequence). CDR3 length: 13 amino acids. The DNA of the CDR3 is TGCAGTGCTACGAACAGGGTAACCGGGGAGCTGTTTTTT. Protein product: CSATNRVTGELFF.

CDR3 region: CASSRVGGSEKLFF. CDR3 sequence (DNA): TGTGCCAGCAGTCGGGTGGGGGGGAGTGAAAAACTGTTTTTT. The gene calls are TRBV27 and TRBJ1-4, with a tentative D call TRBD1 (5 bases). This CDR3 has 14 amino acids. From germline, CDR1 is MNHEY and CDR2 SMNVEV (reference sequence). Deletions cut 5 bases from V and 7 bases from J, with 14 bases between.

The J gene is TRBJ2-2, the V gene TRBV28; D gene ambiguous. Trimming removed 7 bases at V and 0 bases at J, with 21 bases between. This CDR3 is 18 amino acids long. The V gene's germline CDR1 is MDHEN and CDR2 SYDVKM. CDR3 amino acids: CASISELFHPSNTGELFF. DNA for the CDR3: TGTGCCAGCATTTCGGAGCTTTTCCATCCCTCGAACACCGGGGAGCTGTTTTTT. Drawing the rest from reference TRBV28 and TRBJ2-2, the complete variable domain is DVKVTQSSRYLVKRTGEKVFLECVQDMDHENMFWYRQDPGLGLRLIYFSYDVKMKEKGDIPEGYSVSREKKERFSLILESASTNQTSMYLCASISELFHPSNTGELFFGEGSRLTVL.

V gene TRBV30 combines with J gene TRBJ2-1; 8 bases align to TRBD2. This CDR3 has 14 residues. V lost 2 bases and J lost 8; bases outside the gene matches: 8. Germline V CDR1 and CDR2: GTSNPN, SVGIG (reference sequence). The CDR3 loop reads CAWSSSGIPDEQFF. In DNA form, the CDR3 reads TGTGCCTGGAGTAGTAGCGGGATACCGGATGAGCAGTTCTTC.

J is TRBJ2-2 and V is TRBV27; TRBD1 aligns across 7 bases. The ends lost 10 bases at V and 3 bases at J; junction bases unmatched: 2. The CDR3 loop spans 12 amino acids. Germline V lookup: CDR1 MNHEY, CDR2 SMNVEV (reference sequence). CDR3 residues: CAIQGDTGELFF. The CDR3 DNA is TGTGCCATTCAGGGGGACACCGGGGAGCTGTTTTTT.

The chain has TRBV5-6 and TRBJ1-2; D ambiguous. This CDR3 has 14 residues. Trimming pared 1 base from V and 7 bases from J, leaving 14 bases between. Germline V gene sequence: CDR1 SGHDT, CDR2 YYEEEE. The CDR3 nucleotides read TGTGCCAGCAGCTTGTTGGCAGACGACGGTGGCTACACCTTC. It codes for CASSLLADDGGYTF. Combining the CDR3 with reference TRBV5-6 and TRBJ1-2 gives the whole variable domain DAGVTQSPTHLIKTRGQQVTLRCSPKSGHDTVSWYQQALGQGPQFIFQYYEEEERQRGNFPDRFSGHQFPNYSSELNVNALLLGDSALYLCASSLLADDGGYTFGSGTRLTVV.

The J gene is TRBJ1-1, the V gene TRBV7-8; D unresolved. The V and J ends lost 10 bases and 8 bases respectively, with 17 bases between them. The CDR3 has 12 residues. CDR1 is SGHVS, CDR2 FQNEAQ, per germline. The chain's CDR3 is CATKDFAMEAFF. In DNA, the CDR3 is TGTGCCACCAAGGACTTCGCAATGGAAGCTTTCTTT.

The gene calls are TRBV6-1 and TRBJ1-1, with D possibly being TRBD1 (5 bases). CDR3 length: 14 residues. Trimming removed 7 bases at V and 1 base at J, with 13 bases between. Germline lookup yields CDR1 MNHNS and CDR2 SASEGT. CDR3 sequence (DNA): TGTGCCAGCACCCCGGGAGGGGAGAACACTGAAGCTTTCTTT. Translated, it gives CASTPGGENTEAFF.

This clonotype was seen a few times. The chain employs TRBV7-2 and TRBJ2-5, with 12 nucleotides matching TRBD2. The V gene end was trimmed by 5 bases and the J gene end by 6 bases; junction bases not matched to a gene: 16. The CDR3 is 18 amino acids. Germline V lookup: CDR1 SGHTA, CDR2 FQGNSA. The CDR3 is CASSPHLILAGGLKTQYF. The CDR3, as DNA: TGTGCCAGCAGCCCCCACCTTATCCTAGCGGGGGGGCTAAAGACCCAGTACTTC.

This chain links TRBV11-3 with TRBJ2-7; 8 nucleotides match TRBD2. V was clipped by 3 bases and J by 2 bases; unmatched bases: 3. Germline-derived CDR1 and CDR2 are SGHNT and YENEEA. The CDR3 has 14 residues. The CDR3 DNA follows: TGTGCCAGCAGCTTTAGCGGGACAACCTACGAGCAGTACGTC. It codes for CASSFSGTTYEQYV.

The rearrangement uses TRBV6-5 and TRBJ2-1; 8 bases are shared with TRBD1. Germline CDR1 and CDR2: MNHEY and SVGAGI. Losses at the gene ends were 6 bases for V and 9 bases for J; bases not matched to a gene: 7. The CDR3 has 13 residues. The chain's CDR3 is CASSQRTGSEQFF. The CDR3 DNA sequence: TGTGCCAGCAGCCAAAGGACAGGGAGTGAGCAGTTCTTC.

This sequence joins TRBV28 and TRBJ2-2; no reliable D call. This CDR3 is 15 amino acids long. In germline, CDR1 is MDHEN, CDR2 SYDVKM. V dropped 10 bases and J dropped 4 bases, with 19 bases sitting between them. CDR3 loop: CATGSAVTFTGELFF. The CDR3 nucleotides are TGTGCCACCGGGTCTGCGGTGACGTTCACCGGGGAGCTGTTTTTT.

The chain recombines TRBV2 with TRBJ2-5; TRBD2 agrees at 9 bases. The CDR3 loop spans 13 amino acids. Trimming removed 9 bases from V and 5 bases from J; junction bases left unmatched: 7. Germline V gene sequence: CDR1 SNHLY, CDR2 FYNNEI. The CDR3 region has the DNA TGTGCCAGTACTGAGAGCGGGAGGGAGACCCAGTACTTC. This translates into CASTESGRETQYF.

This chain uses TRBV12-3 or TRBV12-4 with TRBJ2-5; the match to TRBD2 covers 12 bases. There are 17 residues in the CDR3. V shed 6 bases, J shed 2 bases, and the junction held 10 bases outside the gene matches. The CDR3 sequence: CASSSTSGGTSQETQYF. As DNA, the CDR3 is TGTGCCAGCAGCTCCACTAGCGGGGGGACCTCTCAAGAGACCCAGTACTTC.

The CDR3 sequence: CASSQAGFPSGDTQYF. The CDR3 region has the DNA TGCGCCAGCAGCCAAGCGGGATTCCCCTCGGGGGATACGCAGTATTTT. The rearrangement links TRBV4-1 to TRBJ2-3, with D possibly matching TRBD2 (5 bases). Germline CDR1 and CDR2: MGHRA and YSYEKL. There are 16 residues in the CDR3. Trimming took 1 base from V and 6 from J, leaving 17 bases between them.

Remarks on this clonotype: A junction boundary mismatches the germline segment, possibly from a read error. The gene calls are TRBV6-2 or TRBV6-3 and TRBJ2-1; D is unclear. CDR1 and CDR2 from the germline V gene are MNHEY and SVGEGT. The CDR3 has 15 residues. The CDR3 reads CASSKTRFSYNEQSF. For the CDR3, the DNA is TGTGCCAGCAGTAAGACGAGATTTTCCTACAATGAGCAGTCCTTC.

J is TRBJ2-1 and V is TRBV5-5, with 7 positions matching TRBD2. V shed 2 bases, J shed 4 bases, and the junction held 12 bases outside the gene matches. Germline V gene data show CDR1 as SGHKS and CDR2 as YYEKEE (reference sequence). There are 17 residues in the CDR3. CDR3 loop: CASSFGLWEGPYNEQFF. CDR3 sequence (DNA): TGTGCCAGCAGCTTTGGCTTGTGGGAGGGGCCGTACAATGAGCAGTTCTTC.

The V gene is TRBV2, the J gene TRBJ1-5; D perhaps matches TRBD1 (5 bases). The CDR3 is made up of 16 amino acids. V shed 3 bases and J shed 0 bases, with 12 bases lying between them. The germline V gene has CDR1 SNHLY and CDR2 FYNNEI. The CDR3 nucleotides read TGTGCCAGCAGTGACTTAGGGGCATATAGCAATCAGCCCCAGCATTTT. Translation: CASSDLGAYSNQPQHF.

The chain combines TRBV5-5 with TRBJ2-7; D possibly matches TRBD1 or TRBD2 (5 bases each). Deletions cut 0 bases from V and 5 bases from J, with 21 bases between. Germline V gene sequence: CDR1 SGHKS, CDR2 YYEKEE (reference sequence). There are 17 residues in the CDR3. CDR3 amino acids: CASSLAPSEGNQNEQYF. The DNA for the CDR3 is TGTGCCAGCAGCTTGGCCCCCAGTGAGGGGAATCAGAACGAGCAGTACTTC.

The chain recombines TRBV28 with TRBJ1-1; TRBD1 agrees at 8 bases. Looked up from germline, CDR1 is MDHEN and CDR2 is SYDVKM. With V trimmed by 3 bases and J by 3 bases, 9 bases remained unmatched. The CDR3 length is 16 residues. CDR3 sequence: CASSFPADREDTEAFF. The DNA of the CDR3 is TGTGCCAGCAGTTTCCCTGCGGACAGGGAGGACACTGAAGCTTTCTTT.

The V gene is TRBV6-1, the J gene TRBJ1-1, with a possible D match to TRBD1 (6 bases). CDR1 is MNHNS and CDR2 is SASEGT in the germline V gene. The CDR3 totals 14 residues. The V end was cut by 5 bases, the J end by 1 base, with 11 bases between. CDR3 bases: TGTGCCAGCAGTTATCAGGGGCCGAACACTGAAGCTTTCTTT. It encodes CASSYQGPNTEAFF.

The V gene is TRBV7-6, the J gene TRBJ2-3; D may correspond to TRBD1 or TRBD2 (6 bases each). Trimming removed 5 bases from V and 8 bases from J, with 20 bases in between. This CDR3 region has 15 residues. CDR1 is SGHVS, CDR2 FNYEAQ, per germline. The CDR3 region has the DNA TGTGCCAGCAGCCCCCTGATAGCGGAGGGGGGTACGCAGTATTTT. It encodes CASSPLIAEGGTQYF. The variable domain in full, completed from reference TRBV7-6 and TRBJ2-3, reads GAGVSQSPRYKVTKRGQDVALRCDPISGHVSLYWYRQALGQGPEFLTYFNYEAQQDKSGLPNDRFSAERPEGSISTLTIQRTEQRDSAMYRCASSPLIAEGGTQYFGPGTRLTVL.

The V call is TRBV19, the J call TRBJ1-2, with D perhaps TRBD1 (5 bases). V lost 6 bases and J lost 4, with 15 bases in between. CDR3 size: 14 residues. Germline assignment: CDR1 LNHDA and CDR2 SQIVND (reference sequence). DNA of the CDR3: TGTGCCAGTAGGGGACCGTCACCCTTCTATGGCTACACCTTC. This encodes CASRGPSPFYGYTF.